A selection of T cell receptor beta chains follows, all from one sample in a study of cytomegalovirus exposure and HLA in healthy donors. The assay was immunoSEQ multiplex PCR, and TCRdb's table has in-frame clones only and misses some. In the table there are 250,000 to 350,000 clones, 88% of which are singletons. Source material: PBMCs. The receptors derive from a man aged 30-40 years in good health and CMV-seronegative. Both conserved end residues are part of each CDR3. D genes are given only for firm matches. The size entry is marked missing in some rows and otherwise reads once, few, many or a size class.

TRBV7-9,.,TRBD1,TRBJ2-7,TGTGCCAGCAGCCGCCTCCTGACAGGGTACTACGAGCAGTACTTC,CASSRLLTGYYEQYF
TRBV2,.,TRBD1,TRBJ1-3,TGTGCCAGCAGTGTTCTTCGGACAGGCTCTGGAAACACCATATATTTT,CASSVLRTGSGNTIYF
TRBV6-6,.,TRBD1,TRBJ1-2,TGTGCCAGCAGTAAAACAGGGGGTCGAGACTATGGCTACACCTTC,CASSKTGGRDYGYTF
TRBV4-3,.,.,TRBJ1-1,TGCGCCAGCAGCTCTCATCCGGACAGTGAAGCTTTCTTT,CASSSHPDSEAFF
TRBV4-1,few,TRBD1,TRBJ2-3,TGCGCCAGCAGCCTCGGACAGGGGGCCTCGATTGGCACAGATACGCAGTATTTT,CASSLGQGASIGTDTQYF
TRBV4-1,.,.,TRBJ2-1,TGCGCCAGCAGCCTTACCGAGATTGACAATGAGCAGTTCTTC,CASSLTEIDNEQFF
TRBV5-1,.,.,TRBJ2-7,TGCGCCAGCAGCGCTAGAGGGTCCGCCGCTTCCTACGAGCAGTACTTC,CASSARGSAASYEQYF
TRBV4-1,few,.,TRBJ2-7,TGCGCCAGCAGCCTCCACAGGGCCTACGAGCAGTACTTC,CASSLHRAYEQYF
TRBV13,.,TRBD2,TRBJ2-3,TGTGCCAGCGGAAGGTATAGCGGGGGTCCAGATACGCAGTATTTT,CASGRYSGGPDTQYF
TRBV6-5,.,.,TRBJ1-6,TGTGCCAGCAGTTACGGTAGACAGAGGTCACCCCTCCACTTT,CASSYGRQRSPLHF
TRBV5-4,.,TRBD2,TRBJ2-2,TGTGCCAGCAGTCATATGGGAGGCGGGGGAACCGGGGAGCTGTTTTTT,CASSHMGGGGTGELFF
TRBV11-2,once,.,TRBJ2-7,TGTGCCAGCAGCTTAGAGCCAGGGAAGGGCTACGAGCAGTACTTC,CASSLEPGKGYEQYF
TRBV7-2,once,TRBD2,TRBJ2-1,TGTGCCAGCAGCCACGGAAATAGCGGGGGCGAGCAGTTCTTC,CASSHGNSGGEQFF
TRBV19,.,.,TRBJ1-5,TGTGCCAGTAGCATGACGAAGTTAGCTCAGCCCCAGCATTTT,CASSMTKLAQPQHF
TRBV2,.,TRBD2,TRBJ2-7,TGTGCCAGCAGTGAATCGAGCGGGGGGTCGCCCTACGAGCAGTACTTC,CASSESSGGSPYEQYF
TRBV12-5,once,TRBD1,TRBJ1-1,TGTGCTAGTGCCCGACAGGGGGAGGTGAACACTGAAGCTTTCTTT,CASARQGEVNTEAFF
TRBV27,once,TRBD1,TRBJ2-2,TGTGCCAGCAGTCCGAGAACAGGGGGCGTTGACACCGGGGAGCTGTTTTTT,CASSPRTGGVDTGELFF
TRBV21-1,.,.,TRBJ1-6,TGTGCCAGCAGCACAGGGACAGGGAACAGCGTTTATAATTCACCCCTCCACTTT,CASSTGTGNSVYNSPLHF
TRBV2,once,.,TRBJ2-2,TGTGCCAGCAGTGTCAGCGGGCCGAACACCGGGGAGCTGTTTTTT,CASSVSGPNTGELFF
TRBV27,few,.,TRBJ2-7,TGTGCCAGCAGTCTGTCATTAGCCTACGAGCAGTACTTC,CASSLSLAYEQYF
TRBV4-3,.,.,TRBJ1-6,TGCGCCAGCAGCCCGCAGGGGTTTGCGAATTCACCCCTCCACTTT,CASSPQGFANSPLHF
TRBV7-2,.,TRBD2,TRBJ2-5,TGTGCCAGCAGCTCGGGGCTAGCGGGGGGTGAAGAGGGAGAGACCCAGTACTTC,CASSSGLAGGEEGETQYF
TRBV19,.,TRBD2,TRBJ2-7,TGTGCCAGTAGTATGCTAGCGGCCTCCTACGAGCAGTACTTC,CASSMLAASYEQYF
TRBV15,.,TRBD1,TRBJ1-2,TGTGCCACCAGCCCCCGGGACAGCTATGGCTACACCTTC,CATSPRDSYGYTF
TRBV27,.,TRBD1,TRBJ1-6,TGTGCCAGCAGTTCCGAGTTATGGACAGGGGAGAGTTCACCCCTCCACTTT,CASSSELWTGESSPLHF
TRBV2,.,TRBD1,TRBJ2-4,TGTGCCACCCGGGACAGGGACCGAGCCAAAAACATTCAGTACTTC,CATRDRDRAKNIQYF
TRBV5-1,.,TRBD1,TRBJ1-2,TGCGCCAGCAGCTTGGGGGGACAGGCGTCTAACTATGGCTACACCTTC,CASSLGGQASNYGYTF
TRBV7-8,.,TRBD2,TRBJ2-3,TGTGCCAGCAGCCTTAACGGGCGGGGGACTAGCACAGATACGCAGTATTTT,CASSLNGRGTSTDTQYF
TRBV2,.,.,TRBJ1-6,TGTGCCAGCAGTGAGATGCGGGGGAGCTCCTATAATTCACCCCTCCACTTT,CASSEMRGSSYNSPLHF
TRBV5-6,once,.,TRBJ2-2,TGTGCCAGCAGCTTGGGCAGTTTCACCGGGGAGCTGTTTTTT,CASSLGSFTGELFF
TRBV30,.,.,TRBJ1-1,TGTGCCCGCCAGAGGAGAGGCATGAACACTGAAGCTTTCTTT,CARQRRGMNTEAFF
TRBV5-6,.,TRBD1,TRBJ2-7,TGTGCCAGCAGCTCAGGGGGCGCATCTGGTGAGCAGTACTTC,CASSSGGASGEQYF
TRBV11-2,.,.,TRBJ1-3,TGTGCCAGCAGCTTACGGAGACAGTACTCTGGAAACACCATATATTTT,CASSLRRQYSGNTIYF
TRBV10-2,once,TRBD1,TRBJ1-2,TGCGCCAGCAGTGAGTCTGAACCGGGACAGCCTTGGTTCTATGGCTACACCTTC,CASSESEPGQPWFYGYTF
TRBV30,.,.,TRBJ2-2,TGTGCCTGGAGTGTACTAGGCGCCGGGGAGCTGTTTTTT,CAWSVLGAGELFF